The rows below give T cell receptor beta chains drawn from one sample of a study of cytomegalovirus exposure and HLA in healthy donors. This table comes from immunoSEQ multiplex PCR, and its TCRdb copy is limited to in-frame clones, with some not included. The sample has 100,000 or so clones, over 75% seen once. Sample: PBMCs. These receptors came from a man in his thirties or forties in good health and CMV-seronegative. Each CDR3 is given with its conserved first and last residue. Each record gives: V gene, CDR3 protein.

V gene: TRBV25-1; CDR3 protein: CASSEQGSTYEQYF
V gene: TRBV10-3; CDR3 protein: CAIRSAGTGGTEAFF
V gene: TRBV11-2; CDR3 protein: CASSLARGYEQYF
V gene: TRBV28; CDR3 protein: CASTDYPGQGGPNYGYTF
V gene: TRBV5-4; CDR3 protein: CASSPELTGANTEAFF
V gene: TRBV5-1; CDR3 protein: CASSLERRGNTEAFF
V gene: TRBV2; CDR3 protein: CAGREGYTF
V gene: TRBV15; CDR3 protein: CATRRPQGGTGELFF
V gene: TRBV23-1; CDR3 protein: CASSHYPGLAGGETQYF
V gene: TRBV6-1; CDR3 protein: CASSEGLGYGYTF
V gene: TRBV5-1; CDR3 protein: CASSRDMGTGPIF
V gene: TRBV28; CDR3 protein: CASSLGPAEGSPQHF
V gene: TRBV5-1; CDR3 protein: CASSSSGQAAYGYTF
V gene: TRBV29-1; CDR3 protein: CSVDRGLRDGYTF
V gene: TRBV11-3; CDR3 protein: CASSLVAGEIGTGELFF
V gene: TRBV6-1; CDR3 protein: CASSEGQGRNYGYTF
V gene: TRBV27; CDR3 protein: CASSPSLPGLNTLTNTGELFF
V gene: TRBV30; CDR3 protein: CAWSVQGAGANVLTF
V gene: TRBV5-1; CDR3 protein: CASSLGLALSDTQYF
V gene: TRBV27; CDR3 protein: CASSPNTGIFAEAFF
V gene: TRBV30; CDR3 protein: CAWSVLLTTGSYNSPLHF
V gene: TRBV9; CDR3 protein: CASSPPGTEAFF